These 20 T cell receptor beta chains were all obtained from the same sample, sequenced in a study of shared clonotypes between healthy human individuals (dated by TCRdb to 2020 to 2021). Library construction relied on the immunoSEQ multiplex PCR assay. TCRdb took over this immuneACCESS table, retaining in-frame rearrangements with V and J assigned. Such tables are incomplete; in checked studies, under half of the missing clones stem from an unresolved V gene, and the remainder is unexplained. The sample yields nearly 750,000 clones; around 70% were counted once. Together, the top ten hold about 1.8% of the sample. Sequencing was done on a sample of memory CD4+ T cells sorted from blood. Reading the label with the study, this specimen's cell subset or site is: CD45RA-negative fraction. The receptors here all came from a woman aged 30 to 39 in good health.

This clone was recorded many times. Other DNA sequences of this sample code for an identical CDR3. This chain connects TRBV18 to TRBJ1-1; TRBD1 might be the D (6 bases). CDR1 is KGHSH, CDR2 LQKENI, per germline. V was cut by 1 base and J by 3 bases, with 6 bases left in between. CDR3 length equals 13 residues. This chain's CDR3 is CASSPQGDTEAFF. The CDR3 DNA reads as TGTGCCAGCTCACCACAGGGGGACACTGAAGCTTTCTTT.

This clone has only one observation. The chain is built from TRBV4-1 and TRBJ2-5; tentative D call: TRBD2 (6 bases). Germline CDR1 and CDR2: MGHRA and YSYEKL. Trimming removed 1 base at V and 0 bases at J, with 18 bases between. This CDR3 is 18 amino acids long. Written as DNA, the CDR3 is TGCGCCAGCAGCCAAGCGAGGGGCATACCGGGGGACCAAGAGACCCAGTACTTC. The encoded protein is CASSQARGIPGDQETQYF.

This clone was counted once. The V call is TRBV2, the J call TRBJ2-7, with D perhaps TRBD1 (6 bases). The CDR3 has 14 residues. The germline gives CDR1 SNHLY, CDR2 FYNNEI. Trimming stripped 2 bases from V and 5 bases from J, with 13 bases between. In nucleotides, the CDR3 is TGTGCCAGCAGTGAAAGTCAGGGGTTCAACGAGCAGTACTTC. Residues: CASSESQGFNEQYF.

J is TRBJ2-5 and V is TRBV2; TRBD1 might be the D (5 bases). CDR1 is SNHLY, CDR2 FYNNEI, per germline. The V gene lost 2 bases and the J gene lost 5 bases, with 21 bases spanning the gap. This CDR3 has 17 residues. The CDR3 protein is CASSEHSGAVFQETQYF. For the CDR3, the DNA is TGTGCCAGCAGTGAACACAGTGGGGCGGTCTTTCAGGAGACCCAGTACTTC.

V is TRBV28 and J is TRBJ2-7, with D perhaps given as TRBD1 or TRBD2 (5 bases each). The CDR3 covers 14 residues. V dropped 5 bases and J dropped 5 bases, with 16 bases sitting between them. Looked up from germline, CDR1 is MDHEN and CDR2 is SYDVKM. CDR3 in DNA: TGTGCCAGCAGTCCACCGGGACGGGGCCACGAGCAGTACTTC. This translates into CASSPPGRGHEQYF.

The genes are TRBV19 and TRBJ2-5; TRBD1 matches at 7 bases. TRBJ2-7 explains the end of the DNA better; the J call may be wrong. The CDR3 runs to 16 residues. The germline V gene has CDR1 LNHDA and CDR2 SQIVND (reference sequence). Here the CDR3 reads CASSEGRTGRSYEQYF. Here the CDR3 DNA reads TGTGCCAGTAGTGAGGGCCGGACAGGTCGCTCCTACGAGCAGTACTTC.

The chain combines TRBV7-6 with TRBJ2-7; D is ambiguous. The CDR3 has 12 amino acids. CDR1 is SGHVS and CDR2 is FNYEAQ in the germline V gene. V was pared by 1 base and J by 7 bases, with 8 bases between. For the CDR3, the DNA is TGTGCCAGCAGCTTAGTGATGGGGGAGCAGTACTTC. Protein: CASSLVMGEQYF.

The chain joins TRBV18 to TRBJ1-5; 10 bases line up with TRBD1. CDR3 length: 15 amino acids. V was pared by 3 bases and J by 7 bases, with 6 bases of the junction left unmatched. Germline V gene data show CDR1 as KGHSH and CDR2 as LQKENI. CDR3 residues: CASSPGQGRGQPQHF. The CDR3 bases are TGTGCCAGCTCACCGGGACAGGGGCGCGGGCAGCCCCAGCATTTT. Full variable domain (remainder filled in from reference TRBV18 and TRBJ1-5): NAGVMQNPRHLVRRRGQEARLRCSPMKGHSHVYWYRQLPEEGLKFMVYLQKENIIDESGMPKERFSAEFPKEGPSILRIQQVVRGDSAAYFCASSPGQGRGQPQHFGDGTRLSIL.

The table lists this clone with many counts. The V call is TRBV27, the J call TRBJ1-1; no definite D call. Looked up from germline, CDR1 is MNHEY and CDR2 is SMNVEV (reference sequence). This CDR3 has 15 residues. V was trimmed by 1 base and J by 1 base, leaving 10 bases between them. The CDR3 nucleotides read TGTGCCAGCAGTTTATATGGCTCCCCGAACACTGAAGCTTTCTTT. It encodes CASSLYGSPNTEAFF.

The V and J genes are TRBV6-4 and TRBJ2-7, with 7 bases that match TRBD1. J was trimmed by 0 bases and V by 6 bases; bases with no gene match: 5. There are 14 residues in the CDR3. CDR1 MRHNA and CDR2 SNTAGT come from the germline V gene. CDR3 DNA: TGTGCCAGCAGACTACAGGGGAACTCCTACGAGCAGTACTTC. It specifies CASRLQGNSYEQYF.

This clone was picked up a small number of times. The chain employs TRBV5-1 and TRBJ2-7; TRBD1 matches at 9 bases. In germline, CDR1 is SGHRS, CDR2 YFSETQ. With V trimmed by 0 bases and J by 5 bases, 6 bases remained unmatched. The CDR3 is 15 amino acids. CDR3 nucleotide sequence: TGCGCCAGCAGCTTGGTAGGACAGGGGTTGGACGAGCAGTACTTC. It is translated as CASSLVGQGLDEQYF.

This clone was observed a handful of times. The CDR3, as DNA: TGTGCCAGCTCACCAATGTCTAGCGGGGTGGTTGAGCAGTTCTTC. It translates to CASSPMSSGVVEQFF. The V gene is TRBV18, the J gene TRBJ2-1, with 9 bases aligning to TRBD2. The germline V gene has CDR1 KGHSH and CDR2 LQKENI. This CDR3 is 15 amino acids long. Trimming at V came to 2 bases and at J to 9 bases, leaving 8 bases not matched to a gene.

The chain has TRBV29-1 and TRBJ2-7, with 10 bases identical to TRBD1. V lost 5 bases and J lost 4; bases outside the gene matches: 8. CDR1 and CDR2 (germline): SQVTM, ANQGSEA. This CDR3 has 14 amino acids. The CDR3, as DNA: TGCAGCGTTACCCGGGACAGGGGTGGGTACGAGCAGTACTTC. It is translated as CSVTRDRGGYEQYF.

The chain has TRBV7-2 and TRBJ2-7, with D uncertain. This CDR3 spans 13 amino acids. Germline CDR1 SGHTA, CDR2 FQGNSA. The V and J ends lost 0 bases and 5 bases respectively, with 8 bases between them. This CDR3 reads CASSLAVANEQYF. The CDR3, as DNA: TGTGCCAGCAGCTTAGCAGTTGCGAACGAGCAGTACTTC. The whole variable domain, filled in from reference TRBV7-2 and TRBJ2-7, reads GAGVSQSPSNKVTEKGKDVELRCDPISGHTALYWYRQSLGQGLEFLIYFQGNSAPDKSGLPSDRFSAERTGGSVSTLTIQRTQQEDSAVYLCASSLAVANEQYFGPGTRLTVT.

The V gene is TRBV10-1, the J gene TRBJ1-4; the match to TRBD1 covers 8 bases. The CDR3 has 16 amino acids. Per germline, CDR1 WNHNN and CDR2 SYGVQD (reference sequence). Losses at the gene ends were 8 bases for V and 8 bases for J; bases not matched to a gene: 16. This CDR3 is CASPPEKSGGGEKLFF. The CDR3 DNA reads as TGCGCCAGCCCCCCTGAGAAATCAGGGGGCGGAGAAAAACTGTTTTTT.

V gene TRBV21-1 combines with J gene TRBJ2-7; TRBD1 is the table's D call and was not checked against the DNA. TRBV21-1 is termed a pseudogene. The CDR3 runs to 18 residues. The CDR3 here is CASSKDLYGTARLYEQYF. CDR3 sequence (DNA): TGTGCCAGCAGCAAAGACCTTTACGGGACAGCTAGACTCTACGAGCAGTACTTC.

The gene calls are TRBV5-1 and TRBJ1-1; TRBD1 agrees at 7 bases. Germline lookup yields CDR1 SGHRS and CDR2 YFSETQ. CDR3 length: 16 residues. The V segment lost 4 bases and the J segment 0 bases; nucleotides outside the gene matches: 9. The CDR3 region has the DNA TGCGCCAGCAGCACCGGGGACAGTAGAATGAACACTGAAGCTTTCTTT. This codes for CASSTGDSRMNTEAFF.

CDR3: CASSYQRERTGELFF. The DNA of the CDR3 is TGTGCCAGCAGTTACCAACGGGAGCGCACCGGGGAGCTGTTTTTT. The genes are TRBV6-5 and TRBJ2-2, with D possibly TRBD2 on 6 matching bases. Trimming removed 2 bases at V and 4 bases at J, with 11 bases between. The CDR3 totals 15 residues. Germline V gene sequence: CDR1 MNHEY, CDR2 SVGAGI.

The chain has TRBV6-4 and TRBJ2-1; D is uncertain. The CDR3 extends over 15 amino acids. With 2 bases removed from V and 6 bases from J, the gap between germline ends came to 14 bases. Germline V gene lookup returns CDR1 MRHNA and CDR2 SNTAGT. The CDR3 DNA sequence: TGTGCCAGCAGTGACACTTCCTCGACCTCCAATGAGCAGTTCTTC. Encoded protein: CASSDTSSTSNEQFF.

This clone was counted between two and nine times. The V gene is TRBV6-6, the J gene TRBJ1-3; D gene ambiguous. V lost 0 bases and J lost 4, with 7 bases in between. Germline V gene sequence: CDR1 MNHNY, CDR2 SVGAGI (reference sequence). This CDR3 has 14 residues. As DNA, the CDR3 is TGTGCCAGCAGTTACTCGATCGAGGGAAACACCATATATTTT. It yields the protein CASSYSIEGNTIYF.